These 18 T cell receptor beta chains share one sample of origin, sequenced in a study of OX40 agonist ivuxolimab in advanced cancers. Profiled with immunoSEQ multiplex PCR; TCRdb holds only in-frame clones, not every one. The table records fewer than 40,000 clones, around 80% of them present only once. Source: CD4+ or CD8+ T cells sorted from blood, taken in a trial of the OX40 agonist ivuxolimab. Receptors originate from an adult with an advanced solid tumor such as melanoma, head and neck, liver or kidney cancer.

CDR3 loop: CASSLSGFMNTEAFF. DNA for the CDR3: TGCGCCAGCAGCTTATCTGGTTTCATGAACACTGAAGCTTTCTTT. The V gene is TRBV5-1, the J gene TRBJ1-1; D remains ambiguous. The CDR3 has 15 residues. The germline V gene has CDR1 SGHRS and CDR2 YFSETQ. V lost 2 bases and J 0 bases, leaving 11 bases between the germline ends.

The chain uses TRBV2 and TRBJ1-6; the D is unclear. The V end was cut by 8 bases, the J end by 0 bases, with 2 bases between. This CDR3 region has 12 residues. Per germline, CDR1 SNHLY and CDR2 FYNNEI. The CDR3 protein is CASYSYNSPLHF. The CDR3, as DNA: TGTGCCAGCTACTCCTATAATTCACCCCTCCACTTT.

The gene calls are TRBV6-5 and TRBJ2-1; perhaps TRBD1 as D (6 bases). This CDR3 is built from 12 residues. The V gene's germline CDR1 is MNHEY and CDR2 SVGAGI. The germline V and J ends were trimmed by 4 bases and 14 bases, with 15 bases remaining between them. The CDR3 DNA sequence: TGTGCCAGCAGTTCAGATGCGCAGGGGAAGTTCTTC. Translated, it gives CASSSDAQGKFF.

As to this clone: The junction departs from the called germline gene at one end, perhaps through a read error. The CDR3 DNA follows: TGCGCCAGCACCCCCGGGAACAGGGCGAATGAGCAGCTCTTC. Translating it yields CASTPGNRANEQLF. The chain uses TRBV5-1 and TRBJ2-1, with D possibly TRBD1 on 6 matching bases. Germline-derived CDR1 and CDR2 are SGHRS and YFSETQ. This CDR3 has 14 residues.

The rearrangement joins TRBV28 to TRBJ1-5, with D uncertain. The CDR3 runs to 12 residues. Germline CDR1 reads MDHEN; CDR2 reads SYDVKM. With 6 bases removed from V and 2 bases from J, the gap between germline ends came to 5 bases. In DNA form, the CDR3 reads TGTGCCAGCAGAGCGGGCAATCAGCCCCAGCATTTT. Translated: CASRAGNQPQHF. The full variable domain, rest sourced from reference TRBV28 and TRBJ1-5, is DVKVTQSSRYLVKRTGEKVFLECVQDMDHENMFWYRQDPGLGLRLIYFSYDVKMKEKGDIPEGYSVSREKKERFSLILESASTNQTSMYLCASRAGNQPQHFGDGTRLSIL.

The chain uses TRBV6-5 and TRBJ1-3, with no clear D. The CDR3 contains 13 residues. The germline V gene encodes CDR1 MNHEY and CDR2 SVGAGI. The CDR3 sequence is CADRESSGNTIYF. The CDR3 nucleotides are TGTGCGGATCGGGAGAGCTCTGGAAACACCATATATTTT.

This CDR3 reads CASSQEMDRGGQPQHF. The CDR3, as DNA: TGTGCCAGCAGCCAGGAAATGGACAGGGGGGGTCAGCCCCAGCATTTT. The V and J genes are TRBV4-2 and TRBJ1-5; 10 nucleotides match TRBD1. V lost 3 bases, J lost 6 bases, and 8 bases stayed unmatched. This CDR3 contains 16 residues. Germline loops: CDR1 LGHNA, CDR2 YNFKEQ.

The chain joins TRBV5-1 to TRBJ1-4, with a weak D call TRBD1 (6 bases). Trimming took off 4 bases at V and 4 bases at J, with 14 bases between the two ends. Germline V CDR1 and CDR2: SGHRS, YFSETQ. The CDR3 is 15 residues long. Here the CDR3 reads CASSTEGQNNEKLFF. The CDR3 nucleotides read TGCGCCAGCAGCACCGAAGGACAGAATAATGAAAAACTGTTTTTT.

The genes are TRBV2 and TRBJ2-7, with 7 nucleotides matching TRBD2. There are 18 residues in the CDR3. Germline values: CDR1 SNHLY, CDR2 FYNNEI. With V trimmed by 5 bases and J by 2 bases, 18 bases remained unmatched. The CDR3: CASSRPLFGAGHTYEQYF. CDR3 nucleotides: TGTGCCAGCAGTCGGCCCCTTTTTGGAGCGGGGCACACCTACGAGCAGTACTTC. Full variable domain (outside the CDR3, taken from reference TRBV2 and TRBJ2-7): EPEVTQTPSHQVTQMGQEVILRCVPISNHLYFYWYRQILGQKVEFLVSFYNNEISEKSEIFDDQFSVERPDGSNFTLKIRSTKLEDSAMYFCASSRPLFGAGHTYEQYFGPGTRLTVT.

This chain uses TRBV6-5 with TRBJ2-1, with D maybe TRBD2 (6 bases). The germline gives CDR1 MNHEY, CDR2 SVGAGI. The CDR3 is 13 residues long. V lost 0 bases to trimming and J lost 10 bases, with 10 bases between them. The DNA of the CDR3 is TGTGCCAGCAGTTACTCGCCTAGCGCGGAGCAGTTCTTC. Encoded protein: CASSYSPSAEQFF.

J is TRBJ1-2 and V is TRBV6-6, with D unresolved. The V gene lost 4 bases and the J gene lost 4 bases, with 16 bases spanning the gap. The CDR3 consists of 15 residues. CDR1 MNHNY and CDR2 SVGAGI come from the germline V gene (reference sequence). The CDR3 here is CASSSTVQIGYGYTF. Here the CDR3 DNA reads TGTGCCAGCAGTTCAACAGTTCAAATAGGCTATGGCTACACCTTC.

The chain recombines TRBV14 with TRBJ2-2, with TRBD1 identical over 7 bases. This CDR3 comprises 16 residues. The germline V gene encodes CDR1 SGHDN and CDR2 FVKESK. The junction had 8 bases not matched to a gene; V was cut back by 2 bases and J by 5 bases. The CDR3 bases are TGTGCCAGCAGCCAACGACAGGGATTGAGGACCGGGGAGCTGTTTTTT. Translated, it gives CASSQRQGLRTGELFF.

The chain uses TRBV14 and TRBJ1-1; 10 bases agree with TRBD1. CDR1 is SGHDN and CDR2 is FVKESK in the germline V gene. This CDR3 spans 16 amino acids. The junction had 10 bases not matched to a gene; V was cut back by 3 bases and J by 6 bases. CDR3 nucleotides: TGTGCCAGCAGCCAGGCCCGACAGGGGGCCCCGCCTGAAGCTTTCTTT. Translated, it gives CASSQARQGAPPEAFF. The entire variable domain, with the rest obtained from reference TRBV14 and TRBJ1-1, is as follows: EAGVTQFPSHSVIEKGQTVTLRCDPISGHDNLYWYRRVMGKEIKFLLHFVKESKQDESGMPNNRFLAERTGGTYSTLKVQPAELEDSGVYFCASSQARQGAPPEAFFGQGTRLTVV.

This sequence joins TRBV5-6 and TRBJ2-2; 11 nucleotides match TRBD1. This CDR3 has 15 amino acids. V shed 5 bases, J shed 5 bases, and the junction held 5 bases outside the gene matches. CDR1 SGHDT and CDR2 YYEEEE come from the germline V gene. This CDR3 reads CASSFRDRGTGELFF. CDR3 coding DNA: TGTGCCAGCAGTTTCCGGGACAGGGGGACCGGGGAGCTGTTTTTT. The full variable domain, rest sourced from reference TRBV5-6 and TRBJ2-2, is DAGVTQSPTHLIKTRGQQVTLRCSPKSGHDTVSWYQQALGQGPQFIFQYYEEEERQRGNFPDRFSGHQFPNYSSELNVNALLLGDSALYLCASSFRDRGTGELFFGEGSRLTVL.

The chain couples TRBV30 to TRBJ2-7; 7 positions match TRBD1. CDR1 and CDR2 from the germline V gene are GTSNPN and SVGIG (reference sequence). CDR3 length equals 16 residues. V gave up 1 base and J gave up 3 bases; unmatched junction bases: 12. The DNA for the CDR3 is TGTGCCTGGAGTGCATCTAACAGGGGTGGACTCTACGAGCAGTACTTC. It yields the protein CAWSASNRGGLYEQYF.

V and J are TRBV5-4 and TRBJ1-1; 7 bases agree with TRBD1. J was trimmed by 1 base and V by 4 bases; bases with no gene match: 7. Germline V gives CDR1 SGHNT, CDR2 YYREEE (reference sequence). The CDR3 is 15 amino acids. CDR3 loop: CASSQGVLTNTEAFF. Written as DNA, the CDR3 is TGTGCCAGCAGCCAGGGGGTCTTGACGAACACTGAAGCTTTCTTT.

This chain connects TRBV28 to TRBJ2-7; 10 nucleotides align to TRBD2. Germline V lookup: CDR1 MDHEN, CDR2 SYDVKM. The CDR3 runs to 16 residues. J gave up 0 bases and V 5 bases, and 7 bases lay outside the gene matches. As DNA, the CDR3 is TGTGCCAGCAGTCCTAGCGGGGGCCGAAGCTCCTACGAGCAGTACTTC. It codes for CASSPSGGRSSYEQYF.

V is TRBV10-1 and J is TRBJ2-5; D possibly corresponds to TRBD2 (5 bases). V was clipped by 0 bases and J by 5 bases, with 10 bases between them. CDR3 size: 14 residues. The germline V gene has CDR1 WNHNN and CDR2 SYGVQD (reference sequence). This chain's CDR3 is CASSESSGLETQYF. The CDR3 nucleotides are TGCGCCAGCAGTGAGTCCTCGGGGTTGGAGACCCAGTACTTC.